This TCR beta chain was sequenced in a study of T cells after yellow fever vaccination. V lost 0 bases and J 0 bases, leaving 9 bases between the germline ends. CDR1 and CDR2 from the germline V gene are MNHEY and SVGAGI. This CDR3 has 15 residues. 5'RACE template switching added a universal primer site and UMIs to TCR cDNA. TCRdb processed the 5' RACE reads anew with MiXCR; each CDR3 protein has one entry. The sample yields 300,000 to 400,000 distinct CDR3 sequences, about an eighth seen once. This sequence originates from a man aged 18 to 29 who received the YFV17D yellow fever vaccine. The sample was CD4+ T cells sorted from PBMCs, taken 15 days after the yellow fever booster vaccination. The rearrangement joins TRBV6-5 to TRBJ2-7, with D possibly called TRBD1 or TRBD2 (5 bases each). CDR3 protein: CASSYSWGNSYEQYF. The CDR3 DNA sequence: TGTGCCAGCAGTTACTCGTGGGGGAACTCCTACGAGCAGTACTTC.